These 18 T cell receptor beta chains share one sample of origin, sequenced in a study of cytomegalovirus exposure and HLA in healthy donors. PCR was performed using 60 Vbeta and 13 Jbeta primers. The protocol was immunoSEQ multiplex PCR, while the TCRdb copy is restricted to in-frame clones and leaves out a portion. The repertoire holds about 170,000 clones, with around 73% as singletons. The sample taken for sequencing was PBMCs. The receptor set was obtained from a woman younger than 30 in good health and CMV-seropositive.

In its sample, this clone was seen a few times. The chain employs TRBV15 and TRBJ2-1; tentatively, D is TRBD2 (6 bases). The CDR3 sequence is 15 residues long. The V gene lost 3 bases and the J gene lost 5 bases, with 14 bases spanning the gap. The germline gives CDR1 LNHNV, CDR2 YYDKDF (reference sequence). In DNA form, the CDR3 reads TGTGCCACCAGCAGCGGGAGAGCGGAGGACAATGAGCAGTTCTTC. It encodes CATSSGRAEDNEQFF.

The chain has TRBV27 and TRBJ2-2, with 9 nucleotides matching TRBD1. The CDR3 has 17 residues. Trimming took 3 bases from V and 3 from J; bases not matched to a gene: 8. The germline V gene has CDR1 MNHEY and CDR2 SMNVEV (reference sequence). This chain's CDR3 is CASSFLQGAIHTGELFF. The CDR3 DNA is TGTGCCAGCAGTTTCTTACAGGGGGCTATCCACACCGGGGAGCTGTTTTTT.

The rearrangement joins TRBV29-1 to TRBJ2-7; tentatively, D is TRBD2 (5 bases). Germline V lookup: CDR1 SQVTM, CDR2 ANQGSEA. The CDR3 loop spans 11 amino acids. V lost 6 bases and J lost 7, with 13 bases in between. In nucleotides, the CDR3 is TGCAGCGTAGGGTATACGGGGGAGCAGTACTTC. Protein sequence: CSVGYTGEQYF.

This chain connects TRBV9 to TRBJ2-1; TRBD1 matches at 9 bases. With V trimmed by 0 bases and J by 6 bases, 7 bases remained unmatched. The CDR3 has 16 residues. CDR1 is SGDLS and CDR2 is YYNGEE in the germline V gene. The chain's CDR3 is CASSVGETGGSNEQFF. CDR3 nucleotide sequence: TGTGCCAGCAGCGTAGGGGAGACAGGGGGTAGCAATGAGCAGTTCTTC.

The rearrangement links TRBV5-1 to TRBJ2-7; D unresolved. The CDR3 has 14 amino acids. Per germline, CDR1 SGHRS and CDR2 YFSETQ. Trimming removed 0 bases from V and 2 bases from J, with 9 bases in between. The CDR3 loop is CASSLEAQAYEQYF. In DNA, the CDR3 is TGCGCCAGCAGCTTGGAGGCGCAGGCCTACGAGCAGTACTTC.

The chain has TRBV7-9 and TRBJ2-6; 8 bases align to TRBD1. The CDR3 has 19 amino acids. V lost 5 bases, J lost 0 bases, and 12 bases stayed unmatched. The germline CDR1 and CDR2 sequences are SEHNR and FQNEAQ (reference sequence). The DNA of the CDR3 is TGTGCCAGCAGCATACCCGGGACAGGTCCGAGCTCTGGGGCCAACGTCCTGACTTTC. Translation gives CASSIPGTGPSSGANVLTF.

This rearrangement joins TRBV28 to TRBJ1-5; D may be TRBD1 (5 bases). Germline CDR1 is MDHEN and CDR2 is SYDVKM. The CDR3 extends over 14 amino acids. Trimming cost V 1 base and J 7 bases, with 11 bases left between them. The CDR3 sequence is CASSLLGEEQPQHF. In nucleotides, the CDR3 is TGTGCCAGCAGTTTATTGGGGGAGGAACAGCCCCAGCATTTT.

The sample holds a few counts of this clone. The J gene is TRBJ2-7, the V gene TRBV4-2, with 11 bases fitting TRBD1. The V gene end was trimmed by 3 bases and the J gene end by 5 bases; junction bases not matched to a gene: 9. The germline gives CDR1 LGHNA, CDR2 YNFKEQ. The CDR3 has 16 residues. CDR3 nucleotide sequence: TGTGCCAGCAGCCATCAATCCGGACAGGGGGCCCACGAGCAGTACTTC. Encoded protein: CASSHQSGQGAHEQYF.

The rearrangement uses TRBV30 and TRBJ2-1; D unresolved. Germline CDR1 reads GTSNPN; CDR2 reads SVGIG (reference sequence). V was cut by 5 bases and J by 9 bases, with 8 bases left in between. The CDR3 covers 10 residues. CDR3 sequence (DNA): TGTGCCTGGGGTCGGAGTGAGCAGTTCTTC. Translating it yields CAWGRSEQFF.

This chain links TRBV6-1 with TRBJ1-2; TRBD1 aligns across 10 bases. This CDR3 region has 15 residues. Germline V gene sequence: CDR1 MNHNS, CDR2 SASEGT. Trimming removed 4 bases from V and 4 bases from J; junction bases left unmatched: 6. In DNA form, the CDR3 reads TGTGCCAGCAGTGGAACCGGGACAGGGGTCTATGGCTACACCTTC. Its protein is CASSGTGTGVYGYTF.

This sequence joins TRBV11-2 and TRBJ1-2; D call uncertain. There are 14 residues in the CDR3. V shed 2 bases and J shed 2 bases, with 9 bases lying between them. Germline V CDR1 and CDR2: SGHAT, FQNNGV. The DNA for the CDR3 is TGTGCCAGCAGCTTACACGCCAGAAACTATGGCTACACCTTC. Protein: CASSLHARNYGYTF.

DNA of the CDR3: TGTGCCAGCAGTTACTCGGGTAGGAGGTACACTGAAGCTTTCTTT. It is translated as CASSYSGRRYTEAFF. J is TRBJ1-1 and V is TRBV6-5; D is ambiguous. V was cut by 0 bases and J by 3 bases, with 11 bases left in between. CDR3 size: 15 residues. The germline V gene has CDR1 MNHEY and CDR2 SVGAGI.

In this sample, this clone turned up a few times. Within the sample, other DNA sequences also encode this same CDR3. CDR3 sequence reads: CAWSPTGRSGNTIYF. The CDR3 region has the DNA TGTGCCTGGAGTCCCACCGGTAGATCTGGAAACACCATATATTTT. The rearrangement joins TRBV30 to TRBJ1-3, with unresolved D. Per germline, CDR1 GTSNPN and CDR2 SVGIG (reference sequence). V was pared by 2 bases and J by 1 base, with 12 bases between. This CDR3 contains 15 residues.

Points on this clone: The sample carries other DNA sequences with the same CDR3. The CDR3 nucleotides read TGCAGCGCCGAGGGGTTAGCGGGGGTGGGCGGGGAGCTGTTTTTT. Protein sequence: CSAEGLAGVGGELFF. The chain couples TRBV29-1 to TRBJ2-2, with 9 positions matching TRBD2. V trimming: 7 bases; J trimming: 7 bases; junction bases outside the gene matches: 13. The CDR3 length is 15 residues. The germline CDR1 and CDR2 sequences are SQVTM and ANQGSEA.

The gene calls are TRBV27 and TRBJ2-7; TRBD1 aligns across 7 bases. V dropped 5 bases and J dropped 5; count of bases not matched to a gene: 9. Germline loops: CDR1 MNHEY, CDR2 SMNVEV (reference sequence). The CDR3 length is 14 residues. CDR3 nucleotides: TGTGCCAGCAGTCCTAGGGGGCTTCTGGACGAGCAGTACTTC. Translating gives CASSPRGLLDEQYF.

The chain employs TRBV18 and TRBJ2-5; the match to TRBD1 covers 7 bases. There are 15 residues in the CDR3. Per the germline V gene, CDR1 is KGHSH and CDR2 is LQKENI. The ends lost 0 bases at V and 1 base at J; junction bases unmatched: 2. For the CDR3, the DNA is TGTGCCAGCTCACCACCCGCAGGGGGCCAAGAGACCCAGTACTTC. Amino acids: CASSPPAGGQETQYF.

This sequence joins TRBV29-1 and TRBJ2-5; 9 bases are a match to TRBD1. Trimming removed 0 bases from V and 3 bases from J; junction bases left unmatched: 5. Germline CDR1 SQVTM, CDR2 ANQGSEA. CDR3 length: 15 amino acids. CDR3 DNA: TGCAGCGTTGAAGACTTGGGACAGGGTGAAGAGACCCAGTACTTC. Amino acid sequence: CSVEDLGQGEETQYF.

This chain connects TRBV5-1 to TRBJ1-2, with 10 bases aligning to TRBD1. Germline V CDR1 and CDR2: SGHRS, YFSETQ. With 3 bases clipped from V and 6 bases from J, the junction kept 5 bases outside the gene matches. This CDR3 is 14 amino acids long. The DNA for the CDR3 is TGCGCCAGCAGCTCGACAGGGGGCGGGAATGGCTACACCTTC. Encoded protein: CASSSTGGGNGYTF.